This T cell receptor (beta chain) was sequenced in a study of blood T cells in healthy people across ages. A J-beta primer mix and a sample-barcoded 5' primer were used in a second PCR of about 6 to 12 cycles. With 12 random nucleotides, a template-switch adaptor tagged each individual cDNA molecule. Via MiXCR, TCRdb re-called the 5' RACE reads, giving one row per CDR3 protein. The sample shows 1.5 million to 2 million distinct CDR3 sequences, roughly 49% of them seen only once. Caucasian, healthy and from Russia, the donors were aged between about 6 and 100. Notes on the study in general: Using unsorted PBMCs precluded a conclusive naive versus antigen-experienced comparison. When one million T cells were used, diversity estimates were thought to be underestimates.

On this clonotype itself: The antigen is undetermined.

The specimen was blood. The clonotype was recovered from a woman aged 40 to 55 in good health.

Written as DNA, the CDR3 is TGTGCCAGCAGCCCTTCGACAGGGGATAATGGCTACACCTTC. Amino acids: CASSPSTGDNGYTF. The chain employs TRBV28 and TRBJ1-2, with 8 nucleotides matching TRBD1. In germline, CDR1 is MDHEN, CDR2 SYDVKM. The CDR3 consists of 14 residues. J gave up 6 bases and V 6 bases, and 9 bases lay outside the gene matches.